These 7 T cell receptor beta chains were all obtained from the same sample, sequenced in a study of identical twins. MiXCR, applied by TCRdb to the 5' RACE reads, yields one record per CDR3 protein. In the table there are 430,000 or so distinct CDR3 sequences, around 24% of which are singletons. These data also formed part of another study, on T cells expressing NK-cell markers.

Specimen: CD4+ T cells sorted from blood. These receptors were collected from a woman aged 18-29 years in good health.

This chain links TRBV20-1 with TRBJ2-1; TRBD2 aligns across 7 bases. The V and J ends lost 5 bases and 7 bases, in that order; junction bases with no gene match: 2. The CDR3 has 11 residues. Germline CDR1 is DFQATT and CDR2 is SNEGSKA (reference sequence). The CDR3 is CSALRENEQFF. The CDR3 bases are TGCAGTGCTCTGCGGGAGAATGAGCAGTTCTTC.

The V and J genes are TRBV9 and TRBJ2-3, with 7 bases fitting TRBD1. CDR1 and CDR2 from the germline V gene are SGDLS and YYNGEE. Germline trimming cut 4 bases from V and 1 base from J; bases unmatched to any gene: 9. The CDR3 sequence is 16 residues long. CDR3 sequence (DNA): TGTGCCAGCAGCCTTTCGACAGGGTCACGCACAGATACGCAGTATTTT. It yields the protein CASSLSTGSRTDTQYF. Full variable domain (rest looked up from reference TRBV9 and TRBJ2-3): DSGVTQTPKHLITATGQRVTLRCSPRSGDLSVYWYQQSLDQGLQFLIQYYNGEERAKGNILERFSAQQFPDLHSELNLSSLELGDSALYFCASSLSTGSRTDTQYFGPGTRLTVL.

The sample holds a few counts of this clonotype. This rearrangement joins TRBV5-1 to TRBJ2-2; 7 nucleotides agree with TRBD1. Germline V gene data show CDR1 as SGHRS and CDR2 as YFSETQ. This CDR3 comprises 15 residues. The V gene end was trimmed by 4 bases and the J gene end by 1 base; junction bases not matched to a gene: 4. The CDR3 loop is CASSGRQGNTGELFF. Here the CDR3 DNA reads TGCGCCAGCAGCGGTAGACAGGGGAACACCGGGGAGCTGTTTTTT.

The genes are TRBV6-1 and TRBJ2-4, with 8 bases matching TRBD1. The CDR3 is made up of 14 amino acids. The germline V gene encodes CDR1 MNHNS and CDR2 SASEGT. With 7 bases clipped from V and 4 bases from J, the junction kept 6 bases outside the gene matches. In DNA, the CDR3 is TGTGCCAGCACTAAGGGGACAGGAAAAAACATTCAGTACTTC. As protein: CASTKGTGKNIQYF.

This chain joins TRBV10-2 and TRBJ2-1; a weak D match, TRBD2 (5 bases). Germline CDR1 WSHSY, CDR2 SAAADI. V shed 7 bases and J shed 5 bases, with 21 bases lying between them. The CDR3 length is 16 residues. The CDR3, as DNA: TGCGCCAGCACCAGCCCCTTAAGCGGACCCAACAATGAGCAGTTCTTC. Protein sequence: CASTSPLSGPNNEQFF.

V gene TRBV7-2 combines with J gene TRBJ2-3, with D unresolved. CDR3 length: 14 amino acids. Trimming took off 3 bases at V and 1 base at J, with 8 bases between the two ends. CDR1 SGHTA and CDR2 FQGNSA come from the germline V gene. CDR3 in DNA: TGTGCCAGCAGCTTTATGAGCGGCACAGATACGCAGTATTTT. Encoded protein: CASSFMSGTDTQYF.

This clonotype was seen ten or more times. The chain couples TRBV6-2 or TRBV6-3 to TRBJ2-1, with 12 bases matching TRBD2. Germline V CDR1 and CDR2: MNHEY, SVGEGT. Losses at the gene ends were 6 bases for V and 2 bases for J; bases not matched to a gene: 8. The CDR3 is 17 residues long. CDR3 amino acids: CASRRHLAGGAYNEQFF. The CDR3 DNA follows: TGTGCCAGCAGACGACATCTAGCGGGAGGGGCCTACAATGAGCAGTTCTTC.